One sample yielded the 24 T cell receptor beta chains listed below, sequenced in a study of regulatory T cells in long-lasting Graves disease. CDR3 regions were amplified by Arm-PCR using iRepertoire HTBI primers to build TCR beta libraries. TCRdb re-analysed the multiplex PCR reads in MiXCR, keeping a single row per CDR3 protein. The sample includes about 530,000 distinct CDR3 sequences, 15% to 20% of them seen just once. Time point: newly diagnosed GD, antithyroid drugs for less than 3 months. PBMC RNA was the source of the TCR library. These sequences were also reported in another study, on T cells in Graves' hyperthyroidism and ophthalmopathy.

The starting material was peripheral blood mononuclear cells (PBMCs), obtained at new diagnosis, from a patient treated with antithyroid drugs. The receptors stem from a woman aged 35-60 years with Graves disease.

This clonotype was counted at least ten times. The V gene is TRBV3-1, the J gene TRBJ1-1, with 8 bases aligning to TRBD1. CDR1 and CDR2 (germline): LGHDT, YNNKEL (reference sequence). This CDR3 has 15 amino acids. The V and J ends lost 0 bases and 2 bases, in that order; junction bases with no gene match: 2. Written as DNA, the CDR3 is TGTGCCAGCAGCCAAGAGGGGACAGGCAACACTGAAGCTTTCTTT. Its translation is CASSQEGTGNTEAFF.

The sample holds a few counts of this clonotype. The CDR3 sequence is CASSLDPRTGAILGSGNTIYF. CDR3 DNA sequence: TGCGCCAGCAGCTTGGACCCCAGGACAGGGGCAATACTCGGCTCTGGAAACACCATATATTTT. The J gene is TRBJ1-3, the V gene TRBV5-1; 9 nucleotides line up with TRBD1. CDR3 length: 21 amino acids. Losses at the gene ends were 0 bases for V and 0 bases for J; bases not matched to a gene: 16. The germline CDR1 and CDR2 sequences are SGHRS and YFSETQ.

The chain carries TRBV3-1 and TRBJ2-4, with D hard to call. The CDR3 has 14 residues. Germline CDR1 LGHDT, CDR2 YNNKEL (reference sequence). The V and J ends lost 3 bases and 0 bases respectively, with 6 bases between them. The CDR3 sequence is CASSHRTAKNIQYF. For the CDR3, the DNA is TGTGCCAGCAGCCACAGGACAGCCAAAAACATTCAGTACTTC.

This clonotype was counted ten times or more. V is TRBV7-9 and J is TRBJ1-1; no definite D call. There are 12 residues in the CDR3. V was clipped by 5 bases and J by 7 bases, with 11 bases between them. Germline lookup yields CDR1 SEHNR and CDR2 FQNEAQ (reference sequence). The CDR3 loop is CASSQNTVEAFF. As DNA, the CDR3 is TGTGCCAGCAGCCAGAACACCGTTGAAGCTTTCTTT.

In DNA form, the CDR3 reads TGTGCCAGCAGCTCGACAGGGGCCTCTTCCACTGAAGCTTTCTTT. Translated, it gives CASSSTGASSTEAFF. The chain recombines TRBV28 with TRBJ1-1, with 8 bases lining up with TRBD1. The CDR3 extends over 15 amino acids. The V and J ends lost 6 bases and 4 bases, in that order; junction bases with no gene match: 10. Germline V gene sequence: CDR1 MDHEN, CDR2 SYDVKM.

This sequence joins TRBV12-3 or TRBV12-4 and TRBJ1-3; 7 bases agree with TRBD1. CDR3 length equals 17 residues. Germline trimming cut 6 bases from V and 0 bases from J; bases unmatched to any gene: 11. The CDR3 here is CASSPRQGILSGNTIYF. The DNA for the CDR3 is TGTGCCAGCAGCCCTCGACAGGGAATCCTCTCTGGAAACACCATATATTTT.

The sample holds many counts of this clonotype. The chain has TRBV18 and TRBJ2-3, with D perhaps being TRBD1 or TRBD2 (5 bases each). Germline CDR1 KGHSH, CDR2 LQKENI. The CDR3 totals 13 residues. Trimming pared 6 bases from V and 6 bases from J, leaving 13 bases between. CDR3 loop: CASSYLRGDTQYF. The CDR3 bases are TGTGCCAGCTCGTACCTTCGGGGCGATACGCAGTATTTT.

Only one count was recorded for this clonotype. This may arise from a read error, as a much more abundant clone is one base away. CDR3 amino acids: CASSVNNSYEQYF. Written as DNA, the CDR3 is TGCGCCAGCAGCGTGAACAACTCCTACGAGCAGTACTTC. This chain uses TRBV5-1 with TRBJ2-7, with no clear D. V lost 4 bases, J lost 0 bases, and 8 bases lay in between. The length of the CDR3 is 13 residues. Germline assignment: CDR1 SGHRS and CDR2 YFSETQ.

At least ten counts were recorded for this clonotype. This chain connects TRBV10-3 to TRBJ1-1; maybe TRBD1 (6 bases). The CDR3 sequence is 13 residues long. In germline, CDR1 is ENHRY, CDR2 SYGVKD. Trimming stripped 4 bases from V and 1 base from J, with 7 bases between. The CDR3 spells CAISVDRNTEAFF. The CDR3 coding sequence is TGTGCCATCAGTGTGGACAGGAACACTGAAGCTTTCTTT.

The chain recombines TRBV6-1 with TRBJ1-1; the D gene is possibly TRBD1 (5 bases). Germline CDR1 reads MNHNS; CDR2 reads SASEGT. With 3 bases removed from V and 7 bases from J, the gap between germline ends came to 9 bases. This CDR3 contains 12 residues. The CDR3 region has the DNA TGTGCCAGCAGTGACTTCGACAGTGAAGCTTTCTTT. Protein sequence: CASSDFDSEAFF.

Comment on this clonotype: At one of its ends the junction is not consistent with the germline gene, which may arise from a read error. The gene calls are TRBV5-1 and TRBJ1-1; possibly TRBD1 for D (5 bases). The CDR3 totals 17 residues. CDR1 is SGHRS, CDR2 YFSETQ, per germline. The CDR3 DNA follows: TGCACCAGCAGCTTGTCAATAGGTAGGGGAGGAGGGACTGAAGCTTTCTTT. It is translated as CTSSLSIGRGGGTEAFF.

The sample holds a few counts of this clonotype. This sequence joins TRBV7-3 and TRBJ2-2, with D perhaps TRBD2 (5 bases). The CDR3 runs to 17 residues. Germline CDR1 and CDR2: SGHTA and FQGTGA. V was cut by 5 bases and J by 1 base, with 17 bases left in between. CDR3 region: CASSRNPRVLNTGELFF. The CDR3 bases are TGTGCCAGCAGCCGGAACCCGAGGGTCCTGAACACCGGGGAGCTGTTTTTT.

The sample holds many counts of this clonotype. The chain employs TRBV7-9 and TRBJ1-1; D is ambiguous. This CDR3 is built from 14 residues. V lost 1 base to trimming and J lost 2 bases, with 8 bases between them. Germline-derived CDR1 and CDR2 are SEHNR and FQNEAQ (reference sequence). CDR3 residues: CASSLVTTNTEAFF. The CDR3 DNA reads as TGTGCCAGCAGCTTAGTAACGACCAACACTGAAGCTTTCTTT.

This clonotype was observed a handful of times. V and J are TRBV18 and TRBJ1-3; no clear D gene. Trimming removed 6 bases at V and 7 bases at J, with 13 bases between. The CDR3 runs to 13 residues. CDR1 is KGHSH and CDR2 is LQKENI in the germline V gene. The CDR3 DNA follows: TGTGCCAGCTCGCCAAGATCCCTGAACACCATATATTTT. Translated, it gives CASSPRSLNTIYF.

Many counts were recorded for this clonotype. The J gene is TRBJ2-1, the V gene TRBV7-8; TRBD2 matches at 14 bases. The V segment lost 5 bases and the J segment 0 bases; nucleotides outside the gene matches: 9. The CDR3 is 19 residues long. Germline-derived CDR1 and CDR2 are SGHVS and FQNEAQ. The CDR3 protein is CASSPSGLAGGSSYNEQFF. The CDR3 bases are TGTGCCAGCAGCCCGAGTGGACTAGCGGGGGGAAGCTCCTACAATGAGCAGTTCTTC.

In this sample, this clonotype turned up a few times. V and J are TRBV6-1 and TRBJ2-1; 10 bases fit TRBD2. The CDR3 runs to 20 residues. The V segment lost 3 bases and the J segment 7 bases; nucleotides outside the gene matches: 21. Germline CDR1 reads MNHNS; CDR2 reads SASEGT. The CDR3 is CASSDCRLPTLSGGYNEQFF. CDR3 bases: TGTGCCAGCAGTGATTGTCGACTACCGACCCTTAGCGGGGGGTATAATGAGCAGTTCTTC.

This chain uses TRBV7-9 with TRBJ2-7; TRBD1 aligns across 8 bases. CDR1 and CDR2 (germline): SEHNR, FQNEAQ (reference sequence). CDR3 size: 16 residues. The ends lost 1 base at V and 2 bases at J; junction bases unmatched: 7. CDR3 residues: CASSLGPDRAAYEQYF. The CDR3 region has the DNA TGTGCCAGCAGCTTAGGACCGGACAGGGCTGCCTACGAGCAGTACTTC.

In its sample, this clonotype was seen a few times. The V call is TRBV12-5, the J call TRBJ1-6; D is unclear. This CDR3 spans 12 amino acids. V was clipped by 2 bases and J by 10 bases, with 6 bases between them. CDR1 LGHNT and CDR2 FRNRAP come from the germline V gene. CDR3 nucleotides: TGTGCTAGTGGTTTGCCTCCATCACCCCTCCACTTT. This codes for CASGLPPSPLHF. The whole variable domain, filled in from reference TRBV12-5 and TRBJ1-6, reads DARVTQTPRHKVTEMGQEVTMRCQPILGHNTVFWYRQTMMQGLELLAYFRNRAPLDDSGMPKDRFSAEMPDATLATLKIQPSEPRDSAVYFCASGLPPSPLHFGNGTRLTVT.

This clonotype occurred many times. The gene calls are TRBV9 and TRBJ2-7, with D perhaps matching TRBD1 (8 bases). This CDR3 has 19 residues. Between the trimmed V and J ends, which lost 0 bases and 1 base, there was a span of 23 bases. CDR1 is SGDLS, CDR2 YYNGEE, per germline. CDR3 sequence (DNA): TGTGCCAGCAGCGTAGATGGTGGGACTAAGGACAGGGAATCCTACGAGCAGTACTTC. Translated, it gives CASSVDGGTKDRESYEQYF.

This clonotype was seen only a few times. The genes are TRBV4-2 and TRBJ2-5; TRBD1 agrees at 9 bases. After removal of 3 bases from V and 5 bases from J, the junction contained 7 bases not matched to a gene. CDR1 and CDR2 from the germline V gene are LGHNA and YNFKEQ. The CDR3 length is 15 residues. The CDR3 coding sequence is TGTGCCAGCAGCCAGCAGACAGGGGGTGGGGAGACCCAGTACTTC. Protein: CASSQQTGGGETQYF.

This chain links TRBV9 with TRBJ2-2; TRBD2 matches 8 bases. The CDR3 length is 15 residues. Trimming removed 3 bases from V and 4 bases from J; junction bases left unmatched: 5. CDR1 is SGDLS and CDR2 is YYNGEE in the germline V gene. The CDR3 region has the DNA TGTGCCAGCAGCGCCGGGACTAGGGGCACCGGGGAGCTGTTTTTT. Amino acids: CASSAGTRGTGELFF.

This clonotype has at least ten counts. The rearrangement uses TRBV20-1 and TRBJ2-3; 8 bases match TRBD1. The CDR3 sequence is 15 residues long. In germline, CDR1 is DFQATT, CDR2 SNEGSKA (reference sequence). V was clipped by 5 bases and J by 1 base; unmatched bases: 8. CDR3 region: CSAHGQGNGTDTQYF. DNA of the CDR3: TGCAGTGCTCACGGACAGGGTAATGGCACAGATACGCAGTATTTT.

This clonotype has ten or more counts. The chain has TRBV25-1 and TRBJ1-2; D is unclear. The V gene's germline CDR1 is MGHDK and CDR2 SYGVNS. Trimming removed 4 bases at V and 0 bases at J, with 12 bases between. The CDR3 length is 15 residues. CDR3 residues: CASSAPDGANYGYTF. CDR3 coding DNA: TGTGCCAGCAGTGCGCCGGACGGAGCTAACTATGGCTACACCTTC.

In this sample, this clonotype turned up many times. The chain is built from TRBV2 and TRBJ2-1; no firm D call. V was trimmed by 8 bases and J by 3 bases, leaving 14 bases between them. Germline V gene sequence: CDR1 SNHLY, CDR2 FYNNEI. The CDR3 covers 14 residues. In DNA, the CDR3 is TGTGCCAGCTCACCCCCGACGGACTACAATGAGCAGTTCTTC. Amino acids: CASSPPTDYNEQFF. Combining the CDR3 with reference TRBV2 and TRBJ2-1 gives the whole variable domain EPEVTQTPSHQVTQMGQEVILRCVPISNHLYFYWYRQILGQKVEFLVSFYNNEISEKSEIFDDQFSVERPDGSNFTLKIRSTKLEDSAMYFCASSPPTDYNEQFFGPGTRLTVL.